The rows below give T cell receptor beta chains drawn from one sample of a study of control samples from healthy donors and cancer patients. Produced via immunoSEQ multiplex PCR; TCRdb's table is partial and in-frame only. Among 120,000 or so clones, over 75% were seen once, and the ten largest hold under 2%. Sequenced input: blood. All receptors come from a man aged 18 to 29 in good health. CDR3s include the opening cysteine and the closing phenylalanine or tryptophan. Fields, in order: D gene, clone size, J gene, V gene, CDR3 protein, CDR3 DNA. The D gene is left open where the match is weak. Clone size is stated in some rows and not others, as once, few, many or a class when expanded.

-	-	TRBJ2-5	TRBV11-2	CASVRWGRETQYF	TGTGCCAGCGTAAGGTGGGGTAGAGAAACCCAGTACTTC
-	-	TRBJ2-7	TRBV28	CASSPLPYEQYF	TGTGCCAGCAGTCCCCTCCCCTACGAGCAGTACTTC
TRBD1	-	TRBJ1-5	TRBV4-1	CASSQERGQSNQPQHF	TGCGCCAGCAGCCAAGAAAGGGGGCAGAGCAATCAGCCCCAGCATTTT
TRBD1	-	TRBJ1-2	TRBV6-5	CASTLGQGARGYTF	TGTGCCAGCACCCTCGGACAGGGGGCGCGTGGCTACACCTTC
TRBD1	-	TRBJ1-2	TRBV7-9	CASSPQSGTGSTNYGYTF	TGTGCCAGCAGCCCACAATCCGGGACAGGTTCCACTAACTATGGCTACACCTTC
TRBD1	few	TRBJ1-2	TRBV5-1	CASRPSGTGGSGYTF	TGCGCCAGCAGACCATCCGGGACAGGGGGCTCTGGCTACACCTTC
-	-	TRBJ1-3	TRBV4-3	CASSQDEVRSGNTIYF	TGCGCCAGCAGCCAAGATGAGGTCCGCTCTGGAAACACCATATATTTT
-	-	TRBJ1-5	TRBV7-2	CASSLVGDGEQPQHF	TGTGCCAGCAGCTTAGTGGGGGACGGCGAGCAGCCCCAGCATTTT
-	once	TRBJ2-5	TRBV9	CASSGKDSQETQYF	TGTGCCAGCAGCGGAAAGGACTCCCAAGAGACCCAGTACTTC
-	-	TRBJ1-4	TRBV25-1	CASSASKKLFF	TGTGCCAGCAGTGCCTCCAAAAAACTGTTTTTT
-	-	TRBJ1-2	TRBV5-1	CASSFGGRGNGYTF	TGCGCCAGCAGCTTCGGAGGCAGGGGAAATGGCTACACCTTC
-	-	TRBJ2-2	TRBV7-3	CASSLTAPGDGYTGELFF	TGTGCCAGCAGCTTAACTGCCCCAGGGGACGGATACACCGGGGAGCTGTTTTTT
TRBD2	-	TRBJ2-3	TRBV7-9	CASRPLGSGRADTQYF	TGTGCCAGCAGGCCTCTAGGTAGCGGGAGAGCAGATACGCAGTATTTT
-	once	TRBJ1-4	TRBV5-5	CASSPESEKLFF	TGTGCCAGCAGTCCCGAAAGTGAAAAACTGTTTTTT
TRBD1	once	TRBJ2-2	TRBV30	CAWSRTGSGELFF	TGTGCCTGGAGCAGGACAGGGTCCGGGGAGCTGTTTTTT
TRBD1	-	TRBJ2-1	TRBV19	CASSTTGVYNEQFF	TGTGCCAGTAGTACAACAGGGGTATACAATGAGCAGTTCTTC
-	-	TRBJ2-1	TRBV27	CASSLSWSSAPYNEQFF	TGTGCCAGCAGTTTATCTTGGAGTAGCGCCCCCTACAATGAGCAGTTCTTC